One and the same sample provided the 24 T cell receptor beta chains below, sequenced in a study of beta chain features in type 1 diabetes. Isolated RNA was reverse transcribed in full, so expressed TCRB transcripts were sequenced. Generated by immunoSEQ multiplex PCR, the TCRdb table keeps only in-frame clones and is missing some. Among around 280,000 clones, about 15% were seen once, and the ten largest hold 0.015% to 0.017%. For these receptors, no antigen is known. Overall study results and limits: Among patients with Type 1 diabetes, TCRB CDR3s were moderately but significantly shorter in every one of the four CD4+ subsets.

The sequencing input was naive CD4+ T cells from blood. Receptors originate from a man younger than 30 with type 1 diabetes.

This clone came up a few times. V and J are TRBV30 and TRBJ1-1; D might be TRBD1 (6 bases). V dropped 8 bases and J dropped 5 bases, with 12 bases sitting between them. The length of the CDR3 is 11 residues. CDR1 and CDR2 (germline): GTSNPN, SVGIG (reference sequence). This CDR3 is CAGQGYTEAFF. CDR3 nucleotide sequence: TGTGCCGGCCAGGGGTATACTGAAGCTTTCTTT.

This clone has only a few counts. The rearrangement uses TRBV15 and TRBJ2-7; TRBD2 is a possible D gene (6 bases). Looked up from germline, CDR1 is LNHNV and CDR2 is YYDKDF (reference sequence). This CDR3 contains 17 residues. Trimming pared 11 bases from V and 0 bases from J, leaving 26 bases between. The CDR3 spells CAPYSGRDGTYSYEQYF. CDR3 coding DNA: TGTGCCCCGTATTCGGGGCGGGACGGCACCTACTCCTACGAGCAGTACTTC.

This clone appeared a few times. The genes are TRBV5-4 and TRBJ2-3; possible D gene TRBD1, 7 bases. The CDR3 contains 14 residues. CDR1 and CDR2 from the germline V gene are SGHNT and YYREEE (reference sequence). V gave up 3 bases and J gave up 6 bases, with 14 bases separating them. This chain's CDR3 is CASSWGAGGDTQYF. As DNA, the CDR3 is TGTGCCAGCAGCTGGGGGGCAGGGGGGGATACGCAGTATTTT.

This clone has more than one count but fewer than ten. The genes are TRBV7-2 and TRBJ1-6; the D is unclear. The V and J ends lost 2 bases and 10 bases respectively, with 6 bases between them. This CDR3 has 12 amino acids. Germline V gives CDR1 SGHTA, CDR2 FQGNSA. The CDR3, as DNA: TGTGCCAGCAGCTTAAATCAATCACCCCTCCACTTT. Its translation is CASSLNQSPLHF.

The chain employs TRBV11-2 and TRBJ2-1; D is perhaps TRBD2 (6 bases). Germline CDR1 reads SGHAT; CDR2 reads FQNNGV. V lost 5 bases and J lost 7, with 18 bases in between. The CDR3 is made up of 15 amino acids. The CDR3 loop is CASSLPSAGRNEQFF. CDR3 nucleotide sequence: TGTGCCAGCAGCCTACCCTCGGCGGGGCGGAATGAGCAGTTCTTC.

The chain carries TRBV6-4 and TRBJ2-2, with D hard to call. The CDR3 has 13 amino acids. V gave up 4 bases and J gave up 1 base, with 4 bases separating them. The germline gives CDR1 MRHNA, CDR2 SNTAGT. The CDR3 here is CASSAENTGELFF. In DNA, the CDR3 is TGTGCCAGCAGTGCAGAGAACACCGGGGAGCTGTTTTTT.

A few counts support this clone. V usage is TRBV5-4 and J usage is TRBJ2-3; D is undetermined. The germline gives CDR1 SGHNT, CDR2 YYREEE (reference sequence). Trimming left V 4 bases short and J 5 bases short, with 11 bases between. The CDR3 is 13 residues long. CDR3 protein: CASSPILRDTQYF. The CDR3 DNA reads as TGTGCCAGCAGCCCCATACTTAGAGATACGCAGTATTTT.

The chain couples TRBV6-4 to TRBJ2-1, with TRBD1 identical over 11 bases. The CDR3 contains 13 residues. Trimming removed 6 bases from V and 9 bases from J; junction bases left unmatched: 4. Germline-derived CDR1 and CDR2 are MRHNA and SNTAGT. CDR3 bases: TGTGCCAGCAGCCGGGACAGGGGGGGTGAGCAGTTCTTC. Translating gives CASSRDRGGEQFF.

The CDR3 DNA reads as TGTGCCACCAGCAGAGATCCCAGCGGGGGGCTCAGAGAGACCCAGTACTTC. Residues: CATSRDPSGGLRETQYF. This sequence joins TRBV15 and TRBJ2-5; 9 bases are a match to TRBD2. Looked up from germline, CDR1 is LNHNV and CDR2 is YYDKDF (reference sequence). This CDR3 comprises 17 residues. Losses at the gene ends were 0 bases for V and 4 bases for J; bases not matched to a gene: 9.

This clone was found a few times. This chain uses TRBV15 with TRBJ2-7; 7 nucleotides match TRBD1. The trim removed 3 bases at V and 5 bases at J, leaving 13 bases unmatched. The CDR3 has 16 residues. CDR1 LNHNV and CDR2 YYDKDF come from the germline V gene (reference sequence). The CDR3 sequence: CATSRRTGGWSDEQYF. CDR3 nucleotides: TGTGCCACCAGCAGGAGGACAGGAGGTTGGAGCGACGAGCAGTACTTC. The full variable domain, completed using reference TRBV15 and TRBJ2-7, is DAMVIQNPRYQVTQFGKPVTLSCSQTLNHNVMYWYQQKSSQAPKLLFHYYDKDFNNEADTPDNFQSRRPNTSFCFLDIRSPGLGDTAMYLCATSRRTGGWSDEQYFGPGTRLTVT.

This clone was seen a handful of times. The same CDR3 is also encoded by other DNA sequences in this sample. The chain recombines TRBV5-1 with TRBJ2-2; TRBD2 is a possible D gene (6 bases). This CDR3 comprises 15 residues. Trimming removed 0 bases from V and 2 bases from J, with 8 bases in between. Per germline, CDR1 SGHRS and CDR2 YFSETQ. This CDR3 is CASSLAGTNTGELFF. The CDR3 DNA sequence: TGCGCCAGCAGCTTGGCCGGGACTAACACCGGGGAGCTGTTTTTT.

This clone has a handful of counts. This chain links TRBV9 with TRBJ2-7, with TRBD2 matching over 11 bases. This CDR3 contains 16 residues. The germline CDR1 and CDR2 sequences are SGDLS and YYNGEE. V lost 2 bases, J lost 3 bases, and 7 bases stayed unmatched. The CDR3 DNA reads TGTGCCAGCAGCGTTCACGCTAGCGGGGGGTTCTACGAGCAGTACTTC. This codes for CASSVHASGGFYEQYF.

This clone was seen more than once but under ten times. V usage is TRBV28 and J usage is TRBJ2-7, with D maybe TRBD2 (6 bases). Per the germline V gene, CDR1 is MDHEN and CDR2 is SYDVKM. The V end lost 2 bases, the J end lost 3 bases, and 8 bases lay between the germline ends. The CDR3 totals 13 residues. CDR3 protein: CASSLRLGYEQYF. CDR3 nucleotides: TGTGCCAGCAGTTTAAGACTAGGCTACGAGCAGTACTTC.

The chain combines TRBV18 with TRBJ1-5, with D possibly TRBD1 on 5 matching bases. Germline-derived CDR1 and CDR2 are KGHSH and LQKENI. The CDR3 has 17 amino acids. Trimming took 2 bases from V and 2 from J, leaving 16 bases between them. The chain's CDR3 is CASSPCVGGVCNQPQHF. The CDR3, as DNA: TGTGCCAGCTCACCATGCGTTGGGGGGGTGTGCAATCAGCCCCAGCATTTT.

The chain has TRBV30 and TRBJ1-6, with 12 bases identical to TRBD1. V lost 2 bases and J lost 11; bases outside the gene matches: 13. Germline CDR1 is GTSNPN and CDR2 is SVGIG (reference sequence). The CDR3 runs 17 residues. This CDR3 reads CAWSFGDRGRRATPLHF. CDR3 sequence (DNA): TGTGCCTGGAGTTTCGGGGACAGGGGGCGACGCGCGACACCCCTCCACTTT. The whole variable domain, remainder taken from reference TRBV30 and TRBJ1-6, is SQTIHQWPATLVQPVGSPLSLECTVEGTSNPNLYWYRQAAGRGLQLLFYSVGIGQISSEVPQNLSASRPQDRQFILSSKKLLLSDSGFYLCAWSFGDRGRRATPLHFGNGTRLTVT.

This clone was counted between two and nine times. This chain connects TRBV28 to TRBJ2-5, with D uncertain. V was cut by 6 bases and J by 2 bases, with 10 bases left in between. Looked up from germline, CDR1 is MDHEN and CDR2 is SYDVKM. There are 13 residues in the CDR3. The CDR3 loop reads CASSSLFQETQYF. CDR3 nucleotide sequence: TGTGCCAGCAGCTCCCTCTTTCAAGAGACCCAGTACTTC. The entire variable domain, with the rest obtained from reference TRBV28 and TRBJ2-5, is as follows: DVKVTQSSRYLVKRTGEKVFLECVQDMDHENMFWYRQDPGLGLRLIYFSYDVKMKEKGDIPEGYSVSREKKERFSLILESASTNQTSMYLCASSSLFQETQYFGPGTRLLVL.

This clone was seen more than once but under ten times. Here the CDR3 DNA reads TGTGCCAGCAGTTTAATCGGGAGCTCCTATAATTCACCCCTCCACTTT. Translated: CASSLIGSSYNSPLHF. The chain uses TRBV28 and TRBJ1-6, with D hard to call. CDR3 length: 16 residues. V was cut by 2 bases and J by 0 bases, with 8 bases left in between. Germline CDR1 and CDR2: MDHEN and SYDVKM.

The J gene is TRBJ2-1, the V gene TRBV10-2; maybe TRBD2 (6 bases). Looked up from germline, CDR1 is WSHSY and CDR2 is SAAADI. V dropped 6 bases and J dropped 8 bases, with 20 bases sitting between them. The CDR3 sequence is 15 residues long. The CDR3 coding sequence is TGCGCCAGCAGAGTTGCTTCTAGCGTTTACGATGAGCAGTTCTTC. Protein sequence: CASRVASSVYDEQFF.

This clone was counted a few times. The chain couples TRBV4-3 to TRBJ2-4; 10 nucleotides align to TRBD2. Germline-derived CDR1 and CDR2 are LGHNA and YSLEER. V shed 4 bases, J shed 5 bases, and the junction held 14 bases outside the gene matches. This CDR3 is 18 amino acids long. CDR3 DNA: TGCGCCAGCAGCCGTTGGACGGGAGCTAGCGGGAGCGAAAACATTCAGTACTTC. Translating gives CASSRWTGASGSENIQYF.

The chain couples TRBV13 to TRBJ2-1, with TRBD1 identical over 12 bases. Germline V gene sequence: CDR1 PRHDT, CDR2 FYEKMQ (reference sequence). This CDR3 spans 12 amino acids. V lost 4 bases to trimming and J lost 16 bases; unmatched junction nucleotides: 5. DNA of the CDR3: TGTGCCAGCAGCTCCGGGGACAGGGGGCTATTCTTC. Its protein product is CASSSGDRGLFF.

The chain is built from TRBV30 and TRBJ2-7; D unresolved. Trimming left V 1 base short and J 8 bases short, with 9 bases between. CDR1 and CDR2 from the germline V gene are GTSNPN and SVGIG (reference sequence). The CDR3 has 11 residues. The CDR3 sequence is CAWSANFKQYF. CDR3 sequence (DNA): TGTGCCTGGAGTGCTAACTTCAAGCAGTACTTC.

V gene TRBV6-5 combines with J gene TRBJ2-7; no clear D. The CDR3 loop spans 13 amino acids. CDR1 and CDR2 (germline): MNHEY, SVGAGI. With 7 bases removed from V and 0 bases from J, the gap between germline ends came to 10 bases. CDR3 amino acids: CASKGPSSYEQYF. CDR3 sequence (DNA): TGTGCCAGCAAAGGCCCTAGCTCCTACGAGCAGTACTTC.

This clone was observed a few times. The J gene is TRBJ2-1, the V gene TRBV20-1, with D perhaps TRBD2 (6 bases). This CDR3 has 11 amino acids. Germline CDR1 and CDR2: DFQATT and SNEGSKA (reference sequence). CDR3 protein: CSRLVYNEQFF. CDR3 nucleotide sequence: TGCAGCCGACTAGTTTACAATGAGCAGTTCTTC.

As concerns this clone: This same CDR3 is encoded by further DNA sequences in the sample. The CDR3 sequence: CASSLGQGEETQYF. CDR3 in DNA: TGTGCCAGCAGCTTGGGCCAGGGGGAAGAGACCCAGTACTTC. The chain joins TRBV5-4 to TRBJ2-5, with 7 bases identical to TRBD1. The V segment lost 0 bases and the J segment 3 bases; nucleotides outside the gene matches: 2. The CDR3 loop spans 14 amino acids. Germline CDR1 SGHNT, CDR2 YYREEE (reference sequence).